This TCR beta chain comes out of a study of blood T cell repertoires in COVID-19 (dated by TCRdb to about 2020). With respect to the entire study: Samples from collaborators originated in the United States, Italy and Spain and spanned both the acute and convalescent phases of COVID-19. The prospective study material was composed of cDNA or gDNA derived from T cells, B-cell-depleted T cells, or PBMCs. The sample metadata nearly always contained a de-identified subject ID, COVID-19 status, age in years and sex. Samples came from the ongoing ImmuneRACE study (first 160 participants) plus 1,254 subjects from 6 global collaborators. The dataset comprised deeply sampled blood TCRbeta repertoires from subjects exposed to, actively infected with, or recovered from COVID-19. Where available, HLA class I and class II types were taken from metadata supplied by the sample provider and were not determined by assay-based typing. The repertoires were released in a freely available public database intended as a resource for research on the immune response to SARS-CoV-2.

The collaborating institutions used their own protocols to collect whole blood in K2EDTA tubes. Collaborator samples were shipped for TCRbeta analysis as frozen whole blood, isolated PBMCs, or DNA extracted from either sample type. The study at large found these results: The quantity of clinical and demographic metadata differed by source and by participant and was supplied without curation.

As regards this clone: What antigen it recognizes has not been identified. Per-nucleotide qualities are absent, and no much larger clonotype sits a single base away.

The CDR3 runs 12 residues from the cysteine to the phenylalanine. The kept DNA is CDR3 alone, 36 bases in frame from the first base. V is shortened by 3 bases, J by 4 bases, and the region joining them spans 7 bases. The CDR1 and CDR2 encoded by the germline V gene (reference sequence) are GTSNPN and SVGIG. TCRbeta CDR3 regions were amplified from genomic DNA using the immunoSEQ Assay, a bias-controlled multiplex PCR. Regarding the original processing steps: Within the assay, amplification of reference gene primers was used to estimate how many nucleated cells each sample contained. Sequence reads were collapsed and filtered to measure the absolute abundance of every unique TCRbeta CDR3 rearrangement. For each sample, productive Simpson clonality was calculated as the square root of Simpson's diversity index across productive rearrangements. TCRdb stores this immuneACCESS table with in-frame sequences only. Part of the clones is absent; in the studies checked, under half of the shortfall reflects unresolved V genes, and no reason is known for the rest. D and trimming come from the DNA, and the V and J calls and clone size come from that table. This sample gives 200,000 to 300,000 clones in total; 65% to 85% of them show up just once. The ten largest clones take up around 5.9% of the sample.

Here the chain combines TRBV30 and TRBJ2-1; the D gene lacks a confident call. The receptor was derived from a human donor in a cohort sampled during active COVID-19. Sequenced input: peripheral blood. The CDR3 sequence is CAWSRPYNEQFF. The bases read TGTGCCTGGAGCCGTCCTTACAATGAGCAGTTCTTC.